This T cell receptor beta chain was recovered during a study of spatial heterogeneity in lung cancer. Across the whole study: Each unique TCR and UMI combination was seen more than ten times on average in raw reads.

Noted time point: sample taken at primary tumor resection. The donors comprised about 70 untreated early-stage non-small cell lung cancer patients. Regarding the study as a whole: Tracking of tumor mutation counts was seen in expanded intratumoral alpha and beta TCR counts.

This clonotype occurred many times. What it recognizes is unknown. TCRdb re-analysed the 5' RACE reads in MiXCR, keeping a single row per CDR3 protein. The data show around 11,000 distinct CDR3 sequences, 9% to 14% seen once. Looked up from germline, CDR1 is DFQATT and CDR2 is SNEGSKA (reference sequence). V gave up 6 bases and J gave up 8 bases, with 24 bases separating them. CDR3 size: 15 residues. The sample was lung tumor tissue, taken at surgery. The chain has TRBV20-1 and TRBJ2-3; possibly TRBD2 for D (7 bases). This clonotype originated in a female donor with early-stage non-small cell lung cancer. The CDR3 coding sequence is TGCAGTGCCCTAATGCTCACGGGGGGCCCAGGTACGCAGTATTTT. Translated, it gives CSALMLTGGPGTQYF.